The rows below give T cell receptor beta chains drawn from one sample of a study of blood T cell repertoires in COVID-19. Libraries were prepared by immunoSEQ multiplex PCR; TCRdb keeps only in-frame clonotypes and omits some of them. The table has under 200,000 clones, over 70% seen once. Sequenced sample: PBMCs or T cells enriched from blood (not recorded which). Receptor source: a woman aged 60-75 years who had recovered from COVID-19. Each CDR3 is given with its conserved first and last residue. A D gene is named only where the DNA matches it firmly. The size field is filled for only some rows; it gives once, few, many or a size class.

j_call d_call v_call clone_size cdr3_nt cdr3_aa
TRBJ1-1 TRBD1 TRBV25-1 NA TGTGCCAGCAGTGCCCGACAGGGGACTGAAGCTTTCTTT CASSARQGTEAFF
TRBJ1-2 NA TRBV6-5 NA TGTGCCAGCCGAACGGGACTAGCTAACTATGGCTACACCTTC CASRTGLANYGYTF
TRBJ1-3 NA TRBV5-1 NA TGCGCCAGCAGCCCCGGGGAGGGTGGAAACACCATATATTTT CASSPGEGGNTIYF
TRBJ1-5 TRBD1 TRBV6-5 NA TGTGCCAGCAGGAACAGGGGGGACAGAAATCAGCCCCAGCATTTT CASRNRGDRNQPQHF
TRBJ1-1 TRBD1 TRBV7-3 NA TGTGCCAGCAGCCCATCGACAGGGGGAGGTGAAGCTTTCTTT CASSPSTGGGEAFF
TRBJ1-3 NA TRBV20-1 NA TGCAGTGCTAGATTCTATAACACCATATATTTT CSARFYNTIYF
TRBJ2-3 TRBD2 TRBV5-1 NA TGCGCCAGCAGCCGGGGACTAGCGGGGGAGGAGGATACGCAGTATTTT CASSRGLAGEEDTQYF
TRBJ2-7 NA TRBV3-1/TRBV3-2 NA TGTGCCAGCAGCCCTCGTCACACGAACTCCTACGAGCAGTACTTC CASSPRHTNSYEQYF
TRBJ1-1 TRBD1 TRBV24-1 NA TGTGCCACCAGTGATCCGACGACAGGGGTCGAAGCTTTCTTT CATSDPTTGVEAFF
TRBJ1-4 TRBD1 TRBV19 NA TGTGCCAGTAGTACCATTTCACCGACAATCCGGGACAGGGCTGAAAAACTGTTTTTT CASSTISPTIRDRAEKLFF
TRBJ1-3 NA TRBV11-2 NA TGTGCCAGCAGCTTAGGAACAGGAAACACCATATATTTT CASSLGTGNTIYF
TRBJ2-6 NA TRBV25-1 NA TGTGCCAGCAGTGAATGGGGCGCTGGGGCCAACGTCCTGACTTTC CASSEWGAGANVLTF
TRBJ2-3 TRBD2 TRBV5-1 NA TGCGCCAGCAGCGGGAGCGGGGGGGCCTCTGATACGCAGTATTTT CASSGSGGASDTQYF
TRBJ1-5 NA TRBV5-6 NA TGTGCCAGCAGCTTTTTTATTAGCAATCAGCCCCAGCATTTT CASSFFISNQPQHF
TRBJ1-2 NA TRBV3-1/TRBV3-2 NA TGTGCCAGCAGCCAAGTGCCAGGGAAAGGCTACACCTTC CASSQVPGKGYTF
TRBJ2-1 NA TRBV13 NA TGTGCCAGCAGCTCCATAGCAGAACATGAGCAGTTCTTC CASSSIAEHEQFF
TRBJ2-5 NA TRBV9 NA TGTGCCAGCAGCGTGGGGGGGCGACAAGAGACCCAGTACTTC CASSVGGRQETQYF
TRBJ1-2 NA TRBV6-5 few TGTGCCAGCAGTACAGGGAACTATGGCTACACCTTC CASSTGNYGYTF
TRBJ1-1 NA TRBV12-3/TRBV12-4 NA TGTGCCAGCAGTTTGTGGGCCAACACTGAAGCTTTCTTT CASSLWANTEAFF
TRBJ2-7 NA TRBV27 NA TGTGCCAGCAGTGCAACAGGCTACGAGCAGTACTTC CASSATGYEQYF
TRBJ1-3 NA TRBV5-1 NA TGCGCCAGCAGCTTGGACACGCACTCTGGAAACACCATATATTTT CASSLDTHSGNTIYF
TRBJ2-3 NA TRBV30 NA TGTGCCTGGAGTGGGAGACTCATCACAGATACGCAGTATTTT CAWSGRLITDTQYF
TRBJ1-5 NA TRBV12-3/TRBV12-4 NA TGTGCCAGCAGGCGGGGGGCAAATCAGCCCCAGCATTTT CASRRGANQPQHF
TRBJ1-1 NA TRBV29-1 NA TGCAGCGTTGACTCTGCTGAAGCTTTCTTT CSVDSAEAFF